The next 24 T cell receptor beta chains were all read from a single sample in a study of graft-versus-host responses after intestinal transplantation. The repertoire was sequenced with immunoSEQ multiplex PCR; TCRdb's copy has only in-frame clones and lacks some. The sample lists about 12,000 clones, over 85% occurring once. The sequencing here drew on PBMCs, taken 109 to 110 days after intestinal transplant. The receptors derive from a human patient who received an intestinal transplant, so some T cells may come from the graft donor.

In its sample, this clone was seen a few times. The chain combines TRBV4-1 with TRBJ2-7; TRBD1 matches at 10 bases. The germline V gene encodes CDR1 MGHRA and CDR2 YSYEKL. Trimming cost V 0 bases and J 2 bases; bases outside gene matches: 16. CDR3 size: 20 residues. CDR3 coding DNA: TGCGCCAGCAGCCAAGATCGTCTTGGGACAGGGGATTTACCTACCTACGAGCAGTACTTC. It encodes CASSQDRLGTGDLPTYEQYF.

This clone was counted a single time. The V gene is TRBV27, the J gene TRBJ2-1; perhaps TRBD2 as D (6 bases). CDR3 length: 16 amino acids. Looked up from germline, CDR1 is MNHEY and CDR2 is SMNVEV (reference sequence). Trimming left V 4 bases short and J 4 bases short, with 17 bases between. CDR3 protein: CASSYSGSRWYNEQFF. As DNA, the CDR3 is TGTGCCAGCAGTTATTCCGGGAGTAGGTGGTACAATGAGCAGTTCTTC.

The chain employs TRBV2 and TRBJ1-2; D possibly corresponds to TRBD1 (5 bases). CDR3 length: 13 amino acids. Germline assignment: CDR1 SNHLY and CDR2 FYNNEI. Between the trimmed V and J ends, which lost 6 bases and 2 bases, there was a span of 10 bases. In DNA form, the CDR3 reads TGTGCCAGCAGGGAGGGGAGGAACTATGGCTACACCTTC. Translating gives CASREGRNYGYTF.

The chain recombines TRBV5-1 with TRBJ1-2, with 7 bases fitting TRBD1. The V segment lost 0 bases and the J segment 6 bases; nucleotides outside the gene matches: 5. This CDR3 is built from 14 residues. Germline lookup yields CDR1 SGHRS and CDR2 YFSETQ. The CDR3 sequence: CASSLVGTVDGYTF. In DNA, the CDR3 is TGCGCCAGCAGCTTGGTTGGGACAGTAGATGGCTACACCTTC.

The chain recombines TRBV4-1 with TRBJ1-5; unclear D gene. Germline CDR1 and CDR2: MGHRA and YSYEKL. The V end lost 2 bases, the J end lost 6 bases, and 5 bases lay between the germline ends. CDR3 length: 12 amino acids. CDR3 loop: CASSQMGQPQHF. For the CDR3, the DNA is TGCGCCAGCAGCCAAATGGGTCAGCCCCAGCATTTT.

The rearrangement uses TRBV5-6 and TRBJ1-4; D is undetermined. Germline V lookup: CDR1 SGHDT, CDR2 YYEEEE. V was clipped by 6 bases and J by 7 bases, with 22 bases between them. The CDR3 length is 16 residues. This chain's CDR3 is CASTLSPGGNSEKLFF. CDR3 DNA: TGTGCCAGCACCCTATCTCCAGGAGGGAACAGTGAAAAACTGTTTTTT. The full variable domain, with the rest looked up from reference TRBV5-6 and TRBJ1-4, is DAGVTQSPTHLIKTRGQQVTLRCSPKSGHDTVSWYQQALGQGPQFIFQYYEEEERQRGNFPDRFSGHQFPNYSSELNVNALLLGDSALYLCASTLSPGGNSEKLFFGSGTQLSVL.

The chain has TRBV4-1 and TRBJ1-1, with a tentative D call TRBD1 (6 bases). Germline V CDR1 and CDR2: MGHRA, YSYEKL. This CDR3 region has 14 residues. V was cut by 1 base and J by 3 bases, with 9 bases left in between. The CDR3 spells CASSQVRGDTEAFF. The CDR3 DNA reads TGCGCCAGCAGCCAAGTGAGGGGGGACACTGAAGCTTTCTTT.

DNA of the CDR3: TGTGCCAGCAGCGTAAGCGGGAGGGCCTACAATGAGCAGTTCTTC. Its translation: CASSVSGRAYNEQFF. V usage is TRBV9 and J usage is TRBJ2-1, with 10 bases fitting TRBD2. Per the germline V gene, CDR1 is SGDLS and CDR2 is YYNGEE. The V gene end was trimmed by 1 base and the J gene end by 2 bases; junction bases not matched to a gene: 0. CDR3 length equals 15 residues.

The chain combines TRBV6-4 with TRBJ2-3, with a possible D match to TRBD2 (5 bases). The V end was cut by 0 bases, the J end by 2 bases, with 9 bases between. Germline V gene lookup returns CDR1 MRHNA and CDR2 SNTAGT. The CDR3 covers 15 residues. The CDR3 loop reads CASSDSGLATDTQYF. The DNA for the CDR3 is TGTGCCAGCAGTGACTCCGGGCTAGCCACAGATACGCAGTATTTT.

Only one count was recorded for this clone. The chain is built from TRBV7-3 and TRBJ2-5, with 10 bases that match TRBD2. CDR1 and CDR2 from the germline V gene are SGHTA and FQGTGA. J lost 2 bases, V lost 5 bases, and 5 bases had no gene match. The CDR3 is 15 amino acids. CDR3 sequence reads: CASSIAGGFQETQYF. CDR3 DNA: TGTGCCAGCAGCATAGCGGGAGGTTTTCAAGAGACCCAGTACTTC.

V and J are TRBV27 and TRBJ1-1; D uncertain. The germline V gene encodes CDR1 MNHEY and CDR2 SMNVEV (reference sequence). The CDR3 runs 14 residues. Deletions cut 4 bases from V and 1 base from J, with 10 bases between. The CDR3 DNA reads TGTGCCAGCAGTTGGGCTGGAGAGAACACTGAAGCTTTCTTT. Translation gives CASSWAGENTEAFF.

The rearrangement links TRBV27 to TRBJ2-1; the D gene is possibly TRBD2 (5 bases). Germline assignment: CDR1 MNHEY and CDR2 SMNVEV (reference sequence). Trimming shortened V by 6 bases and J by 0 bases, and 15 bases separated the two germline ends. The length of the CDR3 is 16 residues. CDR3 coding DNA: TGTGCCAGCAGCGAGTGGGGTGGAGGCTCCTACAATGAGCAGTTCTTC. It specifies CASSEWGGGSYNEQFF.

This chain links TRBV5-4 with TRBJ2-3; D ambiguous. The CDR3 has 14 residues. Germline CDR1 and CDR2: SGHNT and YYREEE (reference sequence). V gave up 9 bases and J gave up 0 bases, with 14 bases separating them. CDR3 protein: CATAESTSTDTQYF. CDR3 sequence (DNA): TGTGCCACCGCGGAATCTACTAGCACAGATACGCAGTATTTT.

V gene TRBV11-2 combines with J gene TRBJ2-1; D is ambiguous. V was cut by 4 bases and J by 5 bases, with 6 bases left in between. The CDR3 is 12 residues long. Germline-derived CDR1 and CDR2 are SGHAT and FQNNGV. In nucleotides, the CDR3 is TGTGCCAGCAGCTCGGTTGACAATGAGCAGTTCTTC. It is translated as CASSSVDNEQFF.

This CDR3 reads CASSLSRGRGGELFF. In nucleotides, the CDR3 is TGCGCCAGCAGCTTAAGCAGGGGGCGAGGCGGGGAGCTGTTTTTT. This chain joins TRBV5-1 and TRBJ2-2; TRBD1 agrees at 8 bases. V shed 2 bases, J shed 7 bases, and the junction held 7 bases outside the gene matches. Germline assignment: CDR1 SGHRS and CDR2 YFSETQ. The CDR3 loop spans 15 amino acids.

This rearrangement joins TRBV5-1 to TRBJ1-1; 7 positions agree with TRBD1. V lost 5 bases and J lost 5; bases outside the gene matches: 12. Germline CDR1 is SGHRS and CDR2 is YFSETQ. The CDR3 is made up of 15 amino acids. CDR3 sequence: CASSRGVGGWTEAFF. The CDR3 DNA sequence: TGCGCCAGCAGTCGAGGCGTAGGGGGCTGGACTGAAGCTTTCTTT.

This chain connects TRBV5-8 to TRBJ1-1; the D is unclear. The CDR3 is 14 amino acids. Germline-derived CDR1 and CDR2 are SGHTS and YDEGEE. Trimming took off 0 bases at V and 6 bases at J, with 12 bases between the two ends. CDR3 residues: CASSLEGNGAEAFF. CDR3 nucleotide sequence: TGTGCCAGCAGCTTGGAAGGGAACGGGGCTGAAGCTTTCTTT.

CDR3 DNA: TGTGCCAGCAGAGGGACAGGGACAAACACCATATATTTT. Its protein product is CASRGTGTNTIYF. The chain joins TRBV28 to TRBJ1-3; 9 positions match TRBD1. V lost 6 bases and J lost 6; bases outside the gene matches: 3. The germline CDR1 and CDR2 sequences are MDHEN and SYDVKM. The CDR3 has 13 amino acids.

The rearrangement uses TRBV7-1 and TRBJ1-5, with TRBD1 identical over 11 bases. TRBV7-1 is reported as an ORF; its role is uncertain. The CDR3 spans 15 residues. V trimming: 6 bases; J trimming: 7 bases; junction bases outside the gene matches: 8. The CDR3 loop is CASSPTGTGGQPQHF. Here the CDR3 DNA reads TGTGCCAGCAGTCCTACCGGGACAGGGGGACAGCCCCAGCATTTT.

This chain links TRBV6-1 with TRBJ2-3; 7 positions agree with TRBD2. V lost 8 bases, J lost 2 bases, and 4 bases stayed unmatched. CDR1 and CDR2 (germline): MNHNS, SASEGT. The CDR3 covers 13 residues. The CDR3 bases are TGTGCCAGCTCTAGCGGATACACAGATACGCAGTATTTT. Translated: CASSSGYTDTQYF.

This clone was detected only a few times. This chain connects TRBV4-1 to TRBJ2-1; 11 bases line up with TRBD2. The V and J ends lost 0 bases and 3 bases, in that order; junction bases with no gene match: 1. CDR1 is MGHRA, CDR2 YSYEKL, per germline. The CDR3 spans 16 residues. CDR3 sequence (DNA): TGCGCCAGCAGCCAAGAGGGGACTAGCGGCTACAATGAGCAGTTCTTC. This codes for CASSQEGTSGYNEQFF.

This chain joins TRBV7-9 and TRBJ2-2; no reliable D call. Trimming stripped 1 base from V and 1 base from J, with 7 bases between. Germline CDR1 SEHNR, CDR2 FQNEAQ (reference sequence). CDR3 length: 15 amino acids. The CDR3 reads CASSLGQRNTGELFF. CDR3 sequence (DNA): TGTGCCAGCAGCTTAGGGCAGAGGAACACCGGGGAGCTGTTTTTT.

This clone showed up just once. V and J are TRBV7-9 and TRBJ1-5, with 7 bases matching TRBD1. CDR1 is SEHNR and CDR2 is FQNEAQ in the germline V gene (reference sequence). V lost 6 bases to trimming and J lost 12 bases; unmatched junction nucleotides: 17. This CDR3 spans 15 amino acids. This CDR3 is CASSFKGTSGGRQHF. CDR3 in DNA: TGTGCCAGCAGTTTTAAGGGGACCTCAGGGGGGCGCCAGCATTTT.

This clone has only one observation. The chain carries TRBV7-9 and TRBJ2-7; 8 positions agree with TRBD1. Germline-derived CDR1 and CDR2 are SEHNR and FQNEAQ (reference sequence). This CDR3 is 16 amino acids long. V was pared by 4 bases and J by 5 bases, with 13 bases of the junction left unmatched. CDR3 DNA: TGTGCCAGCAGCTATGCAGGGGGCTGGGGGAACCACGAGCAGTACTTC. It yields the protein CASSYAGGWGNHEQYF.